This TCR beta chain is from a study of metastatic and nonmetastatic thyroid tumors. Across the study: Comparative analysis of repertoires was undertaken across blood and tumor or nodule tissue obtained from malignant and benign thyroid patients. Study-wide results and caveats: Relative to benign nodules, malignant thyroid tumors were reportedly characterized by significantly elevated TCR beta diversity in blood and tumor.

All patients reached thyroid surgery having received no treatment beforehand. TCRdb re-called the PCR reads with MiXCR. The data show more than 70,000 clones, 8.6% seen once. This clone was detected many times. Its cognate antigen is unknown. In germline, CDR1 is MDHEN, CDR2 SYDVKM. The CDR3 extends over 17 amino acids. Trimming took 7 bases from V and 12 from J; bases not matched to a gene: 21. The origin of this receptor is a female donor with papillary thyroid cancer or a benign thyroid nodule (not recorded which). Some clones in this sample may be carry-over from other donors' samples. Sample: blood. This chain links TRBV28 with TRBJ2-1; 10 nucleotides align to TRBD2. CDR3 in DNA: TGTGCCAGCATCCCTGGCAGCGGGGGGGCCGGAGCTTGGGGGCAGTTCTTC. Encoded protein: CASIPGSGGAGAWGQFF.